Listed below are T cell receptor beta chains from one sample, sequenced in a study of beta chain features in type 1 diabetes. Assay used: immunoSEQ multiplex PCR; TCRdb lists only in-frame clones, some missing. This table has approximately 120,000 clones, about 40% appearing once. Sample: stem cell memory CD4+ T cells from blood. The source is a woman between 18 and 29 years old in good health. The CDR3 runs from the conserved cysteine through the conserved F or W. A D gene is named only where the DNA matches it firmly. A row's size may be missing; if present it is once, few, many or a size class.

v_call,d_call,j_call,clone_size,cdr3_aa,cdr3_nt
TRBV27,-,TRBJ2-4,-,CASSWSAGNIQYF,TGTGCCAGCAGTTGGTCAGCGGGAAACATTCAGTACTTC
TRBV7-8,TRBD2,TRBJ2-5,-,CASSLESVLSGRRKETQYF,TGTGCCAGCAGCTTAGAGTCGGTCTTGAGCGGGAGACGAAAAGAGACCCAGTACTTC
TRBV30,-,TRBJ2-7,-,CAWTRRRSSYEQYF,TGTGCCTGGACCCGGCGGCGCAGCTCCTACGAGCAGTACTTC
TRBV6-6,TRBD1,TRBJ1-5,-,CASSPRTGGRQPQHF,TGTGCCAGCAGTCCAAGGACAGGGGGACGACAGCCCCAGCATTTT
TRBV7-2,TRBD2,TRBJ2-7,few,CASSLLRLAGGYEQYF,TGTGCCAGCAGCTTACTTCGACTAGCGGGAGGGTACGAGCAGTACTTC
TRBV7-9,-,TRBJ1-4,-,CASSLGGIDEKLFF,TGTGCCAGCAGCTTAGGAGGGATAGATGAAAAACTGTTTTTT
TRBV7-9,TRBD1,TRBJ2-6,-,CASSRDSGSAGANVLTF,TGTGCCAGCAGCCGGGACAGTGGCTCTGCTGGGGCCAACGTCCTGACTTTC
TRBV7-3,TRBD1,TRBJ1-1,few,CASSLSGTGGNEAFF,TGTGCCAGCAGCTTAAGTGGGACAGGGGGAAATGAAGCTTTCTTT
TRBV2,-,TRBJ1-1,-,CASSEGIWTAVNTEAFF,TGTGCCAGCAGTGAGGGGATATGGACAGCGGTGAACACTGAAGCTTTCTTT
TRBV20-1,-,TRBJ2-5,few,CSAAEETQYF,TGCAGTGCAGCTGAGGAGACCCAGTACTTC
TRBV29-1,-,TRBJ2-2,-,CSVEIRGTGELFF,TGCAGCGTTGAAATCCGGGGCACCGGGGAGCTGTTTTTT
TRBV20-1,-,TRBJ1-2,-,CSEGGDYGYTF,TGCAGTGAGGGGGGGGACTATGGCTACACCTTC
TRBV6-5,-,TRBJ2-1,-,CASSYSSADSYNEQFF,TGTGCCAGCAGTTACTCGAGCGCGGACTCCTACAATGAGCAGTTCTTC
TRBV11-2,TRBD2,TRBJ2-7,-,CASSLFLAGGINYEQYF,TGTGCCAGCAGCTTATTCCTAGCGGGAGGGATTAACTACGAGCAGTACTTC
TRBV6-5,TRBD2,TRBJ2-5,-,CASSYARTSTGETQYF,TGTGCCAGCAGTTACGCGAGGACTAGCACGGGGGAGACCCAGTACTTC
TRBV25-1,-,TRBJ1-1,few,CASSGQLGNTEAFF,TGTGCCAGCAGTGGACAGCTTGGGAACACTGAAGCTTTCTTT
TRBV5-1,-,TRBJ1-3,once,CASSSGSSGNTIYF,TGCGCCAGCAGCTCTGGCAGCTCTGGAAACACCATATATTTT
TRBV7-9,-,TRBJ1-2,-,CASSLAGLYDYGYTF,TGTGCCAGCAGCTTAGCGGGGCTTTACGACTATGGCTACACCTTC
TRBV11-2,-,TRBJ1-1,few,CASSLDSRGGPEAFF,TGTGCCAGCAGCTTAGATTCTAGGGGTGGACCTGAAGCTTTCTTT
TRBV28,-,TRBJ1-2,few,CASSSSGLANYGYTF,TGTGCCAGCAGTTCCTCAGGATTAGCTAACTATGGCTACACCTTC
TRBV19,-,TRBJ2-7,-,CASSIGGYEQYF,TGTGCCAGTAGTATAGGAGGCTACGAGCAGTACTTC
TRBV7-2,TRBD2,TRBJ2-3,-,CASSSPGIAGVNTQYF,TGTGCCAGCAGCTCCCCCGGGATAGCGGGAGTGAATACGCAGTATTTT
TRBV7-3,-,TRBJ2-1,few,CASSSGAGNNEQFF,TGTGCCAGCAGCAGTGGGGCTGGGAACAATGAGCAGTTCTTC
TRBV25-1,-,TRBJ1-5,-,CASSELGAGNQPQHF,TGTGCCAGCAGTGAGTTAGGGGCTGGCAATCAGCCCCAGCATTTT
TRBV9,-,TRBJ1-2,few,CASTAGRTFDGYTF,TGTGCCAGCACCGCAGGGAGGACATTCGATGGCTACACCTTC
TRBV6-5,-,TRBJ1-1,-,CASSYNPQNTEAFF,TGTGCCAGCAGTTATAACCCACAGAACACTGAAGCTTTCTTT
TRBV10-3,TRBD1,TRBJ1-4,-,CAISEGQGSGKLFF,TGTGCCATCAGTGAGGGACAGGGATCGGGGAAACTGTTTTTT
TRBV7-9,TRBD1,TRBJ1-5,few,CASSSSPGQGRGNQPQHF,TGTGCCAGCAGCTCATCGCCGGGACAGGGAAGGGGGAATCAGCCCCAGCATTTT
TRBV10-3,-,TRBJ2-7,few,CAISDFGGEQYF,TGTGCCATCAGTGATTTCGGGGGCGAGCAGTACTTC
TRBV5-1,TRBD2,TRBJ2-7,-,CASSFGGRADGEQYF,TGCGCCAGCAGCTTTGGCGGGAGGGCCGATGGCGAGCAGTACTTC
TRBV18,-,TRBJ1-4,-,CASSSLPTPNEKLFF,TGTGCCAGCTCATCCCTACCGACTCCTAATGAAAAACTGTTTTTT
TRBV4-3,-,TRBJ1-1,few,CASSFQGRVNTEAFF,TGCGCCAGCAGCTTCCAGGGCAGGGTGAACACTGAAGCTTTCTTT
TRBV5-6,-,TRBJ2-1,few,CASSLALVSYNEQFF,TGTGCCAGCAGCTTGGCGCTAGTCTCCTACAATGAGCAGTTCTTC
TRBV9,-,TRBJ2-2,-,CASSVVGGGLSGELFF,TGTGCCAGCAGCGTAGTCGGGGGAGGTCTATCCGGGGAGCTGTTTTTT
TRBV2,-,TRBJ2-4,-,CASTEWRQQYF,TGTGCCAGCACCGAATGGAGACAGCAGTACTTC
TRBV9,TRBD1,TRBJ2-7,-,CASSAQGEPPYEQYF,TGTGCCAGCAGCGCGCAGGGGGAGCCACCCTACGAGCAGTACTTC
TRBV5-1,-,TRBJ1-2,-,CASSFTRPPNYGYTF,TGCGCCAGCAGCTTCACCAGGCCTCCTAACTATGGCTACACCTTC
TRBV7-3,TRBD2,TRBJ2-6,-,CASSFHPRLGGRASGANVLTF,TGTGCCAGCAGCTTCCACCCACGCTTGGGCGGGAGGGCCTCTGGGGCCAACGTCCTGACTTTC
TRBV28,TRBD1,TRBJ1-5,-,CASSSGQGLNQPQHF,TGTGCCAGCAGTTCCGGACAGGGACTCAATCAGCCCCAGCATTTT
TRBV5-4,TRBD1,TRBJ2-7,few,CASSRDRGFYEQYF,TGTGCCAGCAGCCGGGACAGGGGGTTTTACGAGCAGTACTTC
TRBV7-9,-,TRBJ2-3,once,CASSRQLALSTDTQYF,TGTGCCAGCAGCCGCCAGCTAGCGCTTAGCACAGATACGCAGTATTTT
TRBV6-5,TRBD2,TRBJ2-7,-,CASSYRDYTYEQYF,TGTGCCAGCAGCTACCGGGACTATACCTACGAGCAGTACTTC
TRBV28,TRBD1,TRBJ1-1,-,CASSFLPGQGVRYMNTEAFF,TGTGCCAGCAGTTTCCTCCCGGGACAGGGGGTTAGATACATGAACACTGAAGCTTTCTTT
TRBV19,TRBD1,TRBJ1-1,-,CASSIGWDRLHTEAFF,TGTGCCAGTAGTATAGGATGGGACAGGCTGCACACTGAAGCTTTCTTT
TRBV15,TRBD2,TRBJ2-7,-,CATSKSSGSTYEQYF,TGTGCCACCAGCAAGTCTAGCGGGAGCACCTACGAGCAGTACTTC
TRBV7-9,TRBD1,TRBJ2-5,few,CASSPFYRGSGETQYF,TGTGCCAGCAGCCCTTTTTACAGGGGAAGTGGGGAGACCCAGTACTTC
TRBV4-1,-,TRBJ2-1,-,CASSQGTVFFSSYNEQFF,TGCGCCAGCAGCCAAGGGACAGTATTCTTCAGCTCCTACAATGAGCAGTTCTTC
TRBV6-5,-,TRBJ2-3,-,CASSYASGGSTDTQYF,TGTGCCAGCAGTTACGCGTCAGGGGGGAGCACAGATACGCAGTATTTT
TRBV28,TRBD2,TRBJ2-5,-,CASSHSGRAAETQYF,TGTGCCAGCAGTCATAGCGGGAGGGCCGCCGAGACCCAGTACTTC